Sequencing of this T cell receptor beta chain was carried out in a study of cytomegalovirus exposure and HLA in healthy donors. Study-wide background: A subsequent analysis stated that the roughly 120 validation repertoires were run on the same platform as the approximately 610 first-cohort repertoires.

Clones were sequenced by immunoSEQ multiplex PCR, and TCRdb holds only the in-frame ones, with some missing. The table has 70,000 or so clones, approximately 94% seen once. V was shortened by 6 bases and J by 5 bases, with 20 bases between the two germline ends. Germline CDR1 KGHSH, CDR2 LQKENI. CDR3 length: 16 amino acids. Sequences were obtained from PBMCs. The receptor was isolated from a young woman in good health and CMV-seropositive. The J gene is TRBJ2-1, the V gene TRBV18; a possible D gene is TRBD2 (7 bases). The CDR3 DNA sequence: TGTGCCAGCTCCCGCCCTGGGGAGGGGGTACACAATGAGCAGTTCTTC. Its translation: CASSRPGEGVHNEQFF.